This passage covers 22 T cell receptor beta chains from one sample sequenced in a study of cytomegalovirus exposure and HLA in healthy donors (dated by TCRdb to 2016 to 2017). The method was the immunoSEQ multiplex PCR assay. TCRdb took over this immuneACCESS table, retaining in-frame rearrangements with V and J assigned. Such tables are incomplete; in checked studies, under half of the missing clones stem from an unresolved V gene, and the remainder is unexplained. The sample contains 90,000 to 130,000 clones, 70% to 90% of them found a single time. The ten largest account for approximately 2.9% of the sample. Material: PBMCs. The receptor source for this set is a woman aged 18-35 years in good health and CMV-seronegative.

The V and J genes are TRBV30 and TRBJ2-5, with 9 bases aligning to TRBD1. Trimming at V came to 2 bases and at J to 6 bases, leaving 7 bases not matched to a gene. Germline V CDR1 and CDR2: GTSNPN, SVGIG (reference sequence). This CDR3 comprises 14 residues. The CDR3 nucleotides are TGTGCCTGGAGTCCCGGGACAGGGAAGCAGACCCAGTACTTC. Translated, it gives CAWSPGTGKQTQYF.

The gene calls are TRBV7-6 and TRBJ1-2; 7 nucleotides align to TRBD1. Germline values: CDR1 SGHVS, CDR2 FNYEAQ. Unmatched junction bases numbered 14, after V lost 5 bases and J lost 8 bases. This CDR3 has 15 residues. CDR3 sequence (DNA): TGTGCCAGCAGCCGCCGGGACAGCCCTTCAGGCGGCTACACCTTC. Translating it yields CASSRRDSPSGGYTF.

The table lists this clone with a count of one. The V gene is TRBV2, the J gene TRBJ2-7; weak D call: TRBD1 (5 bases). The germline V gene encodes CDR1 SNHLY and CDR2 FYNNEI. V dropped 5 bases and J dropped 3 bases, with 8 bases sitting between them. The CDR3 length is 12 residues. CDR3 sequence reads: CASSSDSYEQYF. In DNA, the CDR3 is TGTGCCAGCAGTTCCGACAGCTACGAGCAGTACTTC.

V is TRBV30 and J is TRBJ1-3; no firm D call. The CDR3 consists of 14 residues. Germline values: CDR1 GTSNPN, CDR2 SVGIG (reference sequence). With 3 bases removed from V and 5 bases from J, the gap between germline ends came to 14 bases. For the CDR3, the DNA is TGTGCCTGGAGCCTCCAGGACTTGCGAAACACCATATATTTT. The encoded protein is CAWSLQDLRNTIYF. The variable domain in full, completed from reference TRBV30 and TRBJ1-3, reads SQTIHQWPATLVQPVGSPLSLECTVEGTSNPNLYWYRQAAGRGLQLLFYSVGIGQISSEVPQNLSASRPQDRQFILSSKKLLLSDSGFYLCAWSLQDLRNTIYFGEGSWLTVV.

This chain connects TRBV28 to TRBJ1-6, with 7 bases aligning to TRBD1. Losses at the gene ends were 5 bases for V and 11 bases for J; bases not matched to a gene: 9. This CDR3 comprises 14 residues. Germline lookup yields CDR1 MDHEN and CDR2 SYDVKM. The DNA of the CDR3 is TGTGCCAGCAGTACGACAGGGTTGTTGGCACCCCTCCACTTT. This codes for CASSTTGLLAPLHF.

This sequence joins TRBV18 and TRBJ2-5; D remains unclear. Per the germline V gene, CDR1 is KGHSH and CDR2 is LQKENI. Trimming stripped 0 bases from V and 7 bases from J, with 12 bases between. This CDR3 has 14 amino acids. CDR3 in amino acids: CASSPPSGLLTQYF. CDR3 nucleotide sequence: TGTGCCAGCTCACCACCCTCAGGCCTGCTGACCCAGTACTTC.

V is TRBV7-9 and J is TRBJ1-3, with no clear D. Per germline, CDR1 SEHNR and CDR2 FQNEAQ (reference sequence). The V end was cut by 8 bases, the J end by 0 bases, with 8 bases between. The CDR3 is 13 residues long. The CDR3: CASEDFSGNTIYF. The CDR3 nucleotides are TGTGCCAGCGAGGACTTCTCTGGAAACACCATATATTTT.

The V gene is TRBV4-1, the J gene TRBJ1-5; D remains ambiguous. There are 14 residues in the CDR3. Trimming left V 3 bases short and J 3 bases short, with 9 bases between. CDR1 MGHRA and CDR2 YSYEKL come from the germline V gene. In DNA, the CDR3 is TGCGCCAGCAGCCAGGCAGGTCCCAATCAGCCCCAGCATTTT. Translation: CASSQAGPNQPQHF.

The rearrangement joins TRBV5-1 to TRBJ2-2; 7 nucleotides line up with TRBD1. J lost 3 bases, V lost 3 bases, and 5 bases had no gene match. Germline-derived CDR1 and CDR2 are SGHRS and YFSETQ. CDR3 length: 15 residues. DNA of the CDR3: TGCGCCAGCAGCTACCGACAGGGATACACCGGGGAGCTGTTTTTT. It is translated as CASSYRQGYTGELFF.

DNA for the CDR3: TGTGCCAGTAGTATAGGGACAGGGGGCTATCAGCCCCAGCATTTT. Protein: CASSIGTGGYQPQHF. The V and J genes are TRBV19 and TRBJ1-5, with 11 positions matching TRBD1. Unmatched junction bases numbered 1, after V lost 1 base and J lost 5 bases. CDR1 and CDR2 from the germline V gene are LNHDA and SQIVND (reference sequence). The CDR3 runs 15 residues.

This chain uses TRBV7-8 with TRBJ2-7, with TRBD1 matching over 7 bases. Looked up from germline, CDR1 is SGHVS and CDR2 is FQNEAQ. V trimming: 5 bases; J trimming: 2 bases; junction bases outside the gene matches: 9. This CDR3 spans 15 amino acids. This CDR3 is CASSKPGTATYEQYF. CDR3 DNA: TGTGCCAGCAGCAAACCAGGGACAGCCACCTACGAGCAGTACTTC.

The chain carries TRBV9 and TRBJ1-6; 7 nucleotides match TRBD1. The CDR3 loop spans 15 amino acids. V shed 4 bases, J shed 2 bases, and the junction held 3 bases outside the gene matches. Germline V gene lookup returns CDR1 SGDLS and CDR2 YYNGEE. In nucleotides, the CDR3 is TGTGCCAGCAGCCCCACAGGGGCCTATAATTCACCCCTCCACTTT. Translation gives CASSPTGAYNSPLHF. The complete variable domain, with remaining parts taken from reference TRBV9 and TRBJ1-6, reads DSGVTQTPKHLITATGQRVTLRCSPRSGDLSVYWYQQSLDQGLQFLIQYYNGEERAKGNILERFSAQQFPDLHSELNLSSLELGDSALYFCASSPTGAYNSPLHFGNGTRLTVT.

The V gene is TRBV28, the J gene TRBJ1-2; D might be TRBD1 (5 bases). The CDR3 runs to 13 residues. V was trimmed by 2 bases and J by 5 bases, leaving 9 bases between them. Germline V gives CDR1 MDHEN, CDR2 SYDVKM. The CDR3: CASSLPGQYGYTF. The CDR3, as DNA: TGTGCCAGCAGTTTACCAGGGCAATATGGCTACACCTTC.

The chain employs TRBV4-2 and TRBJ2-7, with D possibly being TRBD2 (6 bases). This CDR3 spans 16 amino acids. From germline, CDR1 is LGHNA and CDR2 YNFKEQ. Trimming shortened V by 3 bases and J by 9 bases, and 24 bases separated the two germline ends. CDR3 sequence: CASSQVTGLTGDRQYF. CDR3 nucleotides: TGTGCCAGCAGCCAGGTGACGGGCCTTACGGGGGATCGGCAGTACTTC.

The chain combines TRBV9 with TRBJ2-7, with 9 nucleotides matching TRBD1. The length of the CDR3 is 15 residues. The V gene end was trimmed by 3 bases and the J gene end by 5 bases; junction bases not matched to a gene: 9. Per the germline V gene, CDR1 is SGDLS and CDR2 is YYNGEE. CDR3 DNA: TGTGCCAGCAGCGCATCCGGGACAGGGATCGACGAGCAGTACTTC. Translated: CASSASGTGIDEQYF.

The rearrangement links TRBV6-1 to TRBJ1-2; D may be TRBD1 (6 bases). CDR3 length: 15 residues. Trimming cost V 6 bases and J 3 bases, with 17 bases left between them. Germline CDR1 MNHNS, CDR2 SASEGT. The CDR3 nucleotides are TGTGCCAGCAGGACCGACGGGGCAGGGGACTATGGCTACACCTTC. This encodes CASRTDGAGDYGYTF.

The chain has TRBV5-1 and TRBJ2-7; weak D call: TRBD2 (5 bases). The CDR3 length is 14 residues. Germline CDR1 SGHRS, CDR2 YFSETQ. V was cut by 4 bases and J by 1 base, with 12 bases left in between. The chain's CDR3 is CASSIRSGSYEQYF. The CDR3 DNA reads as TGCGCCAGCAGCATAAGATCGGGATCCTACGAGCAGTACTTC.

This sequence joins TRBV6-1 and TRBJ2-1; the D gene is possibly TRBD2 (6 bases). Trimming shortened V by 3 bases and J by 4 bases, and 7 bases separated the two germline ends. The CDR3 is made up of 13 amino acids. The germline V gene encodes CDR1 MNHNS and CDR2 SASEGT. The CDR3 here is CASSEEGYNEQFF. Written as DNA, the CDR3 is TGTGCCAGCAGTGAGGAGGGTTACAATGAGCAGTTCTTC.

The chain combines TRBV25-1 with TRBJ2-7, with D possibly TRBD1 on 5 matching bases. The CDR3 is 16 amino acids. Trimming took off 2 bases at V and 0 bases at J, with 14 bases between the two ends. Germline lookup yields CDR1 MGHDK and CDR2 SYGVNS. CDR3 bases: TGTGCCAGCAGTGAACAGGGCGATCATAGCTCCTACGAGCAGTACTTC. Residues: CASSEQGDHSSYEQYF.

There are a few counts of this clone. This CDR3 is CASSESIGGNEQYF. The CDR3 bases are TGTGCCAGCAGTGAAAGTATCGGGGGGAACGAGCAGTACTTC. The chain employs TRBV6-1 and TRBJ2-7; 7 positions agree with TRBD2. CDR1 is MNHNS and CDR2 is SASEGT in the germline V gene. Trimming removed 2 bases from V and 5 bases from J; junction bases left unmatched: 6. This CDR3 contains 14 residues.

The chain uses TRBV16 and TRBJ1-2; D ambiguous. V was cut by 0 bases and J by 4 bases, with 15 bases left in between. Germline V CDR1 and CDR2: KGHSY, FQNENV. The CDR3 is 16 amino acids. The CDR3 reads CASSQSTVGSFYGYTF. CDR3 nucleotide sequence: TGTGCCAGCAGCCAATCCACAGTGGGCTCTTTCTATGGCTACACCTTC. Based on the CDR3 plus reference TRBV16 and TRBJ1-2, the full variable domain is GEEVAQTPKHLVRGEGQKAKLYCAPIKGHSYVFWYQQVLKNEFKFLISFQNENVFDETGMPKERFSAKCLPNSPCSLEIQATKLEDSAVYFCASSQSTVGSFYGYTFGSGTRLTVV.

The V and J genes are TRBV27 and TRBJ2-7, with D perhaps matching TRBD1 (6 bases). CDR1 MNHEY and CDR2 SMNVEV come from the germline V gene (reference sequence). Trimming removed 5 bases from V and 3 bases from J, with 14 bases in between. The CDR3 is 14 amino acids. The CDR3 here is CASSGMDRYYEQYF. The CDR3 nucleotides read TGTGCCAGCAGTGGGATGGACAGATACTACGAGCAGTACTTC.